Listed here is a single T cell receptor beta chain. The clone's antigen remains unknown. Per-base quality was not reported, and no clone a single base away is much larger than it. The data derive from a study of control samples from healthy donors and cancer patients (TCRdb year 2020). Receptor amplification or capture employed the immunoSEQ multiplex PCR assay. The source is immuneACCESS, and TCRdb retained only in-frame sequences with V and J called. Part of the clones is not carried over; for the studies checked, unresolved V genes explain less than half of this, and the remainder is unexplained. The sample contains 150,000 or so clones, around nine tenths of them found a single time. The top ten clones comprise 1.5% to 2% of the sample. V and J are truncated by 4 bases and 11 bases respectively, leaving an intervening sequence of 11 bases. Its CDR3 holds 12 amino acids, cysteine through phenylalanine. Kept here is only the CDR3 DNA, which spans 36 bases and is read in frame from base 1. In the germline V gene, CDR1 corresponds to SGHDN and CDR2 to FVKESK.

Recombination connected TRBV14 to TRBJ1-4; TRBD1 could be the D gene, as 6 bases match. The sample comprised blood. This TCR derives from a man aged 18 to 29 in good health. DNA sequence: TGTGCCAGCAGCCCTTCGAGGGGGAAACTGTTTTTT. Its product reads: CASSPSRGKLFF.